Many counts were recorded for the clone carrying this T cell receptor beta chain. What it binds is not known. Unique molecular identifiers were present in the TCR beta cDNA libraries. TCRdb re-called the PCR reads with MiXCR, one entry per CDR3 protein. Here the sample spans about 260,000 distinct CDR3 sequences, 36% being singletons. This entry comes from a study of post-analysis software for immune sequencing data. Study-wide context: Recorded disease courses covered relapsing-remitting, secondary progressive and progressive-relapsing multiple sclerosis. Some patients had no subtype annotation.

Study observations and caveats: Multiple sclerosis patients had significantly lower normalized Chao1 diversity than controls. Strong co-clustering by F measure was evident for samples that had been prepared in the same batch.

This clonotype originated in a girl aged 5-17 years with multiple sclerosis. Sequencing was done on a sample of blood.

In DNA form, the CDR3 reads TGTGCCAGCAGTGATTATCCAGGGAAGATCCGTCTCCTCTCCTACGAGCAGTACTTC. Its translation: CASSDYPGKIRLLSYEQYF. The chain joins TRBV2 to TRBJ2-7; a weak D match, TRBD1 (5 bases). This CDR3 comprises 19 residues. V was clipped by 3 bases and J by 0 bases, with 24 bases between them. In germline, CDR1 is SNHLY, CDR2 FYNNEI.